This entry lists 26 T cell receptor beta chains sequenced from one sample in a study of T-cell reconstitution after alpha-beta-depleted transplantation in children. Construction of the TCRbeta library involved unique molecular identifiers. Each CDR3 protein gets one entry after TCRdb re-called the PCR reads with MiXCR. The repertoire has a few hundred thousand distinct CDR3 sequences, around 25% of them found once; the top ten carry 2% to 3%. Source: PBMCs, taken before TCRalphabeta/CD19-depleted stem cell transplant. These receptors all come from a girl aged 2-9 years with Fanconi anemia, due to receive a stem cell transplant.

V is TRBV7-2 and J is TRBJ2-2; weak D call: TRBD2 (5 bases). CDR3 length: 15 amino acids. The germline CDR1 and CDR2 sequences are SGHTA and FQGNSA. V lost 3 bases and J 0 bases, leaving 8 bases between the germline ends. CDR3 loop: CASSFSVANTGELFF. Here the CDR3 DNA reads TGTGCCAGCAGCTTTAGCGTCGCGAACACCGGGGAGCTGTTTTTT.

The chain links TRBV29-1 to TRBJ2-5; tentative D call: TRBD1 (6 bases). Germline V gene lookup returns CDR1 SQVTM and CDR2 ANQGSEA. The CDR3 has 17 amino acids. Trimming pared 1 base from V and 0 bases from J, leaving 18 bases between. CDR3 coding DNA: TGCAGCGTTGAAGCCCCAAGACAGGTTGAATACCAAGAGACCCAGTACTTC. Translated: CSVEAPRQVEYQETQYF.

This clonotype showed up many times. The rearrangement uses TRBV20-1 and TRBJ2-3, with 9 positions matching TRBD1. CDR1 DFQATT and CDR2 SNEGSKA come from the germline V gene (reference sequence). The CDR3 is 14 residues long. Losses at the gene ends were 6 bases for V and 0 bases for J; bases not matched to a gene: 4. DNA of the CDR3: TGCAGTGCGGCGACAGGGGGGAGCACAGATACGCAGTATTTT. Amino acids: CSAATGGSTDTQYF.

This clonotype was counted many times. The chain employs TRBV14 and TRBJ2-6; possible D gene TRBD1, 5 bases. The CDR3 length is 15 residues. Germline loops: CDR1 SGHDN, CDR2 FVKESK. V gave up 0 bases and J gave up 8 bases, with 11 bases separating them. CDR3 sequence (DNA): TGTGCCAGCAGCCAAGATCCCAGGACACCCAACGTCCTGACTTTC. Residues: CASSQDPRTPNVLTF. The full variable domain, its missing parts supplied by reference TRBV14 and TRBJ2-6, is EAGVTQFPSHSVIEKGQTVTLRCDPISGHDNLYWYRRVMGKEIKFLLHFVKESKQDESGMPNNRFLAERTGGTYSTLKVQPAELEDSGVYFCASSQDPRTPNVLTFGAGSRLTVL.

Comments on this clonotype: A read error may account for a junction end that differs from germline. The chain carries TRBV20-1 and TRBJ2-5, with D possibly being TRBD1 (6 bases). CDR1 and CDR2 from the germline V gene are DFQATT and SNEGSKA (reference sequence). The CDR3 spans 12 residues. CDR3: CSATDSKETQYF. In DNA form, the CDR3 reads TGCAGTGCCACGGACAGTAAAGAAACCCAGTACTTC.

The chain couples TRBV28 to TRBJ2-7; TRBD2 matches at 11 bases. Looked up from germline, CDR1 is MDHEN and CDR2 is SYDVKM. J was trimmed by 2 bases and V by 6 bases; bases with no gene match: 6. The CDR3 runs 15 residues. This CDR3 reads CASRPVAGGTYEQYF. DNA of the CDR3: TGTGCCAGCAGGCCTGTAGCGGGGGGGACCTACGAGCAGTACTTC.

This clonotype was found a few times. The gene calls are TRBV29-1 and TRBJ2-5, with D possibly matching TRBD2 (5 bases). CDR1 is SQVTM and CDR2 is ANQGSEA in the germline V gene. This CDR3 has 10 amino acids. Trimming removed 7 bases from V and 7 bases from J, with 10 bases in between. In nucleotides, the CDR3 is TGCAGCGGATTCGAGGGGACCCAGTACTTC. Encoded protein: CSGFEGTQYF.

The CDR3 DNA is TGTGCCAGCAGCCAAGGCCCTTATAGCAATCAGCCCCAGCATTTT. It is translated as CASSQGPYSNQPQHF. The rearrangement joins TRBV3-1 to TRBJ1-5; the D is unclear. Per germline, CDR1 LGHDT and CDR2 YNNKEL (reference sequence). This CDR3 comprises 15 residues. Trimming removed 1 base at V and 0 bases at J, with 7 bases between.

The genes are TRBV29-1 and TRBJ2-5; TRBD2 is a possible D gene (5 bases). Germline lookup yields CDR1 SQVTM and CDR2 ANQGSEA. V lost 8 bases, J lost 2 bases, and 12 bases lay in between. The CDR3 is 12 residues long. The DNA of the CDR3 is TGCAGCACTCTCAGAGGGCAAGAGACCCAGTACTTC. It yields the protein CSTLRGQETQYF.

CDR3 DNA sequence: TGCAGTGCTAGCTTCAGGGGCGGGAGGGTCAATGAGCAGTTCTTC. Translation: CSASFRGGRVNEQFF. The chain couples TRBV20-1 to TRBJ2-1; 9 bases align to TRBD2. Trimming removed 3 bases from V and 6 bases from J; junction bases left unmatched: 9. Germline values: CDR1 DFQATT, CDR2 SNEGSKA (reference sequence). The CDR3 is 15 residues long.

This clonotype occurred many times. V gene TRBV12-3 or TRBV12-4 combines with J gene TRBJ2-2, with D perhaps TRBD2 (6 bases). The CDR3 is 15 amino acids. The V and J ends lost 5 bases and 4 bases respectively, with 14 bases between them. CDR3 protein: CASSGSGRSTGELFF. The CDR3 coding sequence is TGTGCCAGCAGTGGTAGCGGTAGGAGCACCGGGGAGCTGTTTTTT.

This clonotype has a handful of counts. The V and J genes are TRBV3-1 and TRBJ2-1; TRBD2 aligns across 8 bases. CDR1 and CDR2 from the germline V gene are LGHDT and YNNKEL (reference sequence). This CDR3 contains 15 residues. J gave up 8 bases and V 1 base, and 7 bases lay outside the gene matches. CDR3 in DNA: TGTGCCAGCAGCCAAGTTCCGACTAGCGTGGATGAGCAGTTCTTC. Encoded protein: CASSQVPTSVDEQFF.

This rearrangement joins TRBV27 to TRBJ2-6, with D perhaps assigned TRBD1 or TRBD2 (5 bases each). Germline CDR1 is MNHEY and CDR2 is SMNVEV (reference sequence). The CDR3 spans 17 residues. V dropped 3 bases and J dropped 0 bases, with 12 bases sitting between them. The CDR3 reads CASSLGLGDSGANVLTF. In DNA form, the CDR3 reads TGTGCCAGCAGTTTGGGGCTGGGGGACTCTGGGGCCAACGTCCTGACTTTC.

This clonotype was seen repeatedly, ten times or more. J is TRBJ1-1 and V is TRBV14, with unresolved D. Trimming cost V 2 bases and J 2 bases, with 9 bases left between them. Germline CDR1 is SGHDN and CDR2 is FVKESK. The CDR3 is 14 residues long. The CDR3 bases are TGTGCCAGCAGCCAACTACCTTCAAACACTGAAGCTTTCTTT. It yields the protein CASSQLPSNTEAFF.

This clonotype turned up a few times. The chain has TRBV28 and TRBJ2-6, with D possibly being TRBD1 (5 bases). V was pared by 3 bases and J by 0 bases, with 9 bases between. The CDR3 totals 16 residues. Germline V gene data show CDR1 as MDHEN and CDR2 as SYDVKM. In DNA form, the CDR3 reads TGTGCCAGCAGTTTCCTGCAGGGCTCTGGGGCCAACGTCCTGACTTTC. Protein product: CASSFLQGSGANVLTF. The complete variable domain, with remaining parts taken from reference TRBV28 and TRBJ2-6, reads DVKVTQSSRYLVKRTGEKVFLECVQDMDHENMFWYRQDPGLGLRLIYFSYDVKMKEKGDIPEGYSVSREKKERFSLILESASTNQTSMYLCASSFLQGSGANVLTFGAGSRLTVL.

This clonotype was found a few times. The CDR3, as DNA: TGTGCCAGCAGCCAAGCGAGCGAGCAGTACTTC. Translated, it gives CASSQASEQYF. V gene TRBV3-1 combines with J gene TRBJ2-7; D remains unclear. CDR3 length equals 11 residues. Deletions cut 1 base from V and 6 bases from J, with 4 bases between. Germline CDR1 is LGHDT and CDR2 is YNNKEL (reference sequence).

As regards this clonotype: Germline is not matched at one junction end, which may reflect a read error. This chain links TRBV5-4 with TRBJ2-3, with D unclear. Germline V gene lookup returns CDR1 SGHNT and CDR2 YYREEE (reference sequence). This CDR3 region has 16 residues. The CDR3 bases are TGTGCCAGCGGCTTTGAGCTCCTCTGTCTCGCAGATACGCAGTATTTT. It translates to CASGFELLCLADTQYF.

This clonotype was detected many times. The chain links TRBV6-5 to TRBJ2-6; D is possibly TRBD2 (6 bases). V was cut by 6 bases and J by 0 bases, with 12 bases left in between. Per the germline V gene, CDR1 is MNHEY and CDR2 is SVGAGI. The CDR3 totals 16 residues. CDR3 amino acids: CASRLRDFSGANVLTF. DNA for the CDR3: TGTGCCAGCAGACTCAGGGACTTCTCTGGGGCCAACGTCCTGACTTTC.

This clonotype was found many times. The gene calls are TRBV29-1 and TRBJ2-7; D remains ambiguous. The CDR3 consists of 10 residues. Germline V gene data show CDR1 as SQVTM and CDR2 as ANQGSEA. V shed 6 bases and J shed 0 bases, with 3 bases lying between them. The CDR3 DNA follows: TGCAGCGTCTACTCCTACGAGCAGTACTTC. Its protein product is CSVYSYEQYF.

This clonotype was recorded at least ten times. Here the CDR3 reads CASSTDPTVNYEQYF. In nucleotides, the CDR3 is TGCGCCAGCAGCACCGACCCGACAGTAAACTACGAGCAGTACTTC. The chain has TRBV5-1 and TRBJ2-7; TRBD1 might be the D (5 bases). This CDR3 comprises 15 residues. Germline loops: CDR1 SGHRS, CDR2 YFSETQ. Trimming shortened V by 4 bases and J by 3 bases, and 17 bases separated the two germline ends.

The rearrangement uses TRBV7-3 and TRBJ2-3; 9 bases agree with TRBD2. Trimming removed 5 bases from V and 2 bases from J; junction bases left unmatched: 5. Germline lookup yields CDR1 SGHTA and CDR2 FQGTGA. The CDR3 extends over 15 amino acids. The CDR3 spells CASSPRTSDTDTQYF. The CDR3 nucleotides read TGTGCCAGCAGCCCTCGGACTAGCGACACAGATACGCAGTATTTT. Full variable domain (outside the CDR3, taken from reference TRBV7-3 and TRBJ2-3): GAGVSQTPSNKVTEKGKYVELRCDPISGHTALYWYRQSLGQGPEFLIYFQGTGAADDSGLPNDRFFAVRPEGSVSTLKIQRTERGDSAVYLCASSPRTSDTDTQYFGPGTRLTVL.

This clonotype has a count of ten or more. The chain recombines TRBV29-1 with TRBJ2-7, with 10 bases matching TRBD1. Trimming at V came to 5 bases and at J to 2 bases, leaving 6 bases not matched to a gene. CDR3 size: 14 residues. Germline CDR1 SQVTM, CDR2 ANQGSEA. CDR3 loop: CSVQEGTGAYEQYF. CDR3 in DNA: TGCAGCGTTCAGGAAGGGACAGGGGCCTACGAGCAGTACTTC.

The CDR3 sequence: CSARAPAYNEQFF. CDR3 coding DNA: TGCAGTGCTAGAGCCCCAGCCTACAATGAGCAGTTCTTC. The rearrangement joins TRBV20-1 to TRBJ2-1; no clear D. The germline V gene encodes CDR1 DFQATT and CDR2 SNEGSKA (reference sequence). This CDR3 contains 13 residues. V gave up 1 base and J gave up 2 bases, with 6 bases separating them.

This clonotype was picked up a small number of times. The CDR3 bases are TGCAGCGGGGGGGACACTTGGACGAACACTGAAGCTTTCTTT. Its protein is CSGGDTWTNTEAFF. The chain joins TRBV29-1 to TRBJ1-1, with D perhaps matching TRBD1 (6 bases). V was clipped by 7 bases and J by 1 base, with 16 bases between them. The CDR3 sequence is 14 residues long. CDR1 is SQVTM, CDR2 ANQGSEA, per germline.

This clonotype came up many times. The V and J genes are TRBV10-3 and TRBJ2-3, with 7 bases lining up with TRBD1. CDR1 ENHRY and CDR2 SYGVKD come from the germline V gene. This CDR3 has 13 residues. V lost 10 bases to trimming and J lost 5 bases; unmatched junction nucleotides: 9. Here the CDR3 DNA reads TGTGCCACCCAGGGGGACCTGGAAGATACGCAGTATTTT. It codes for CATQGDLEDTQYF.

This clonotype was detected a few times. The V gene is TRBV20-1, the J gene TRBJ2-7, with D unclear. CDR3 length: 11 residues. Looked up from germline, CDR1 is DFQATT and CDR2 is SNEGSKA (reference sequence). V dropped 6 bases and J dropped 0 bases, with 6 bases sitting between them. CDR3 in DNA: TGCAGTGCCGAGAGCTCCTACGAGCAGTACTTC. Its protein is CSAESSYEQYF.